This T cell receptor (beta chain) was documented in a study of blood T cells in healthy people across ages. Study-wide results and caveats: Aged donors had fewer naive CD4+ cells and lower diversity than long-lived donors.

It was with a sample-barcoded 5' primer and a J-beta primer mix that a second PCR of roughly 7 to 12 cycles was run. From the 5' RACE reads, TCRdb called clonotypes with MiXCR, one entry per CDR3 protein. The repertoire includes 500,000 to 700,000 distinct CDR3 sequences, about 30% of them detected once, and about 15% sits in the top ten. The CDR3 has 16 residues. The germline gives CDR1 LGHNA, CDR2 YSLEER. In regard to this clonotype: The antigen is unknown. At one boundary the junction diverges from the germline segment, which might be a read error.

Each donor had around 9.2 milliliters of peripheral blood drawn. Each sample provided at least 6 micrograms of extracted total RNA. This TCR was sampled from a woman over 75 in good health. The J gene is TRBJ1-6, the V gene TRBV4-3; tentative D call: TRBD1 (6 bases). Sequenced sample: blood. The CDR3 loop reads CASSQDSGGAYSPPHF. The CDR3 DNA reads as TGCGCCAGCAGCCAAGATTCTGGGGGCGCGTATTCACCCCCCCACTTT.